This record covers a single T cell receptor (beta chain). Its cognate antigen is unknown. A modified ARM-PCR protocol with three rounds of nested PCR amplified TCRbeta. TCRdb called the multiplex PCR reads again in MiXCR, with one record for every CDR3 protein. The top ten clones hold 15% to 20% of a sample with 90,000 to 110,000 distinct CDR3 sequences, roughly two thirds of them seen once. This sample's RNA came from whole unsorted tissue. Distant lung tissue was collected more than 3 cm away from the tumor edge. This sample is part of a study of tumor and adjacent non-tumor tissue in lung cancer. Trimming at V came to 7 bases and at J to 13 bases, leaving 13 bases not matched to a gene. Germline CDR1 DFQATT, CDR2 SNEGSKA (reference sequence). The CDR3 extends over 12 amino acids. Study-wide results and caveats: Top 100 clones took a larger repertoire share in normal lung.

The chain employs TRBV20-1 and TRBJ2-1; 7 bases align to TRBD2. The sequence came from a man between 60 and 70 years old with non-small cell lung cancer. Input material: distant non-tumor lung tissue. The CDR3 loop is CSVGGSGTSQFF. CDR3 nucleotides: TGCAGTGTGGGGGGGAGCGGGACCTCTCAGTTCTTC.